This T cell receptor beta chain was recovered during a study of T cells in Graves' hyperthyroidism and ophthalmopathy. RNA transcripts were the template for amplifying TCR beta CDR3 regions. The TCR CDR3 was amplified in a first-round RT-PCR using the HTBI primer set. Each CDR3 protein gets one entry after TCRdb re-called the multiplex PCR reads with MiXCR. Of hundreds of thousands of distinct CDR3 sequences listed, about 17% are singletons. Pregnant or lactating patients were excluded, as were those with uncontrolled infection or other autoimmune disease. Findings and caveats of the study: The blood repertoire included most of the expanded thyroid clonotypes above 0.001.

On this clonotype itself: No antigen is known for it.

Sequencing used blood. The sequence was collected from a woman between 45 and 60 years old with Graves' hyperthyroidism that later progressed to Graves' ophthalmopathy.

For the CDR3, the DNA is TGTGCCAGCAGTTACGGGGGGCCAGAGGGCGAGCAGTACTTC. Protein product: CASSYGGPEGEQYF. The chain recombines TRBV6-6 with TRBJ2-7; TRBD1 or TRBD2 may be the D gene (6 bases each). Trimming cost V 2 bases and J 6 bases, with 14 bases left between them. The CDR3 consists of 14 residues. Germline V lookup: CDR1 MNHNY, CDR2 SVGAGI (reference sequence).